Listed here are 27 T cell receptor beta chains from one sample, sequenced in a study of HIV-infected children after antiretroviral therapy interruption. Unique molecular identifiers were included in an RNA-based 3' RACE TCR library. TCRdb itself ran the 3' RACE reads through MiXCR, one entry per CDR3 protein. The repertoire holds more than 85,000 distinct CDR3 sequences, with around 6.9% as singletons. Specified treatment: PENTA 11 planned treatment interruption arm or continuous ART arm. The source material was CD45RA+ CD4+ T cells from PBMCs, pooled from several time points, sampled from a donor given antiretroviral therapy, either interrupted or continuous. Subset reported: naive CD4+ CD45RA+ CD45RO- T cells. The source of these receptors is a pool of human donors with HIV.

The table lists this clonotype with a few counts. The chain couples TRBV19 to TRBJ1-2; unclear D gene. Looked up from germline, CDR1 is LNHDA and CDR2 is SQIVND (reference sequence). The V and J ends lost 6 bases and 7 bases respectively, with 15 bases between them. The CDR3 runs 13 residues. For the CDR3, the DNA is TGTGCCAGTAGCGCTCTACGGATGGCTGGCTACACCTTC. Its protein product is CASSALRMAGYTF.

This clonotype was recorded at least ten times. This chain uses TRBV23-1 with TRBJ2-7; no clear D. TRBV23-1 counts as an open reading frame of uncertain function. The CDR3 covers 8 residues. For the CDR3, the DNA is TGCGCACTCTGGGGGCAGTACTTC. Its protein product is CALWGQYF.

This clonotype has at least ten counts. The rearrangement joins TRBV5-1 to TRBJ2-5, with a tentative D call TRBD2 (6 bases). V lost 0 bases, J lost 5 bases, and 8 bases lay in between. CDR1 is SGHRS and CDR2 is YFSETQ in the germline V gene. The CDR3 extends over 13 amino acids. CDR3 region: CASSLVGGETQYF. The CDR3 DNA is TGCGCCAGCAGCTTGGTAGGAGGGGAGACCCAGTACTTC. Full variable domain (outside the CDR3, taken from reference TRBV5-1 and TRBJ2-5): KAGVTQTPRYLIKTRGQQVTLSCSPISGHRSVSWYQQTPGQGLQFLFEYFSETQRNKGNFPGRFSGRQFSNSRSEMNVSTLELGDSALYLCASSLVGGETQYFGPGTRLLVL.

In this sample, this clonotype turned up many times. The V and J genes are TRBV28 and TRBJ2-7, with a weak D call TRBD2 (5 bases). The CDR3 length is 13 residues. V dropped 9 bases and J dropped 0 bases, with 12 bases sitting between them. Germline lookup yields CDR1 MDHEN and CDR2 SYDVKM. In nucleotides, the CDR3 is TGTGCCAGTACTAGAAGGAGCTCCTACGAGCAGTACTTC. Its protein product is CASTRRSSYEQYF.

The chain couples TRBV2 to TRBJ2-2; the match to TRBD2 covers 11 bases. CDR1 SNHLY and CDR2 FYNNEI come from the germline V gene. The CDR3 sequence is 15 residues long. V shed 4 bases, J shed 6 bases, and the junction held 4 bases outside the gene matches. CDR3 protein: CASSGGSGGAGELFF. The CDR3 DNA sequence: TGTGCCAGCAGTGGAGGTAGCGGGGGGGCCGGGGAGCTGTTTTTT.

The rearrangement uses TRBV7-2 and TRBJ2-5; TRBD2 agrees at 10 bases. Per the germline V gene, CDR1 is SGHTA and CDR2 is FQGNSA. V dropped 1 base and J dropped 1; count of bases not matched to a gene: 3. The CDR3 is 16 amino acids. This CDR3 is CASSLVASGGQETQYF. The CDR3 coding sequence is TGTGCCAGCAGCTTAGTAGCTAGCGGGGGCCAAGAGACCCAGTACTTC.

The chain links TRBV18 to TRBJ2-2, with D maybe TRBD1 (6 bases). Per the germline V gene, CDR1 is KGHSH and CDR2 is LQKENI. The CDR3 runs 14 residues. V was pared by 4 bases and J by 0 bases, with 6 bases between. The CDR3 protein is CASSRDTNTGELFF. As DNA, the CDR3 is TGTGCCAGCTCACGGGACACGAACACCGGGGAGCTGTTTTTT.

There are many counts of this clonotype. The chain carries TRBV23-1 and TRBJ2-1; D is undetermined. TRBV23-1 is treated as an ORF (open reading frame) with a function not yet certain. The CDR3 has 15 residues. The germline V and J ends were trimmed by 2 bases and 3 bases, with 11 bases remaining between them. CDR3 region: CASSQSWKNYNEQFF. In DNA form, the CDR3 reads TGCGCCAGCAGTCAAAGTTGGAAGAACTACAATGAGCAGTTCTTC.

This clonotype came up many times. The chain carries TRBV6-6 and TRBJ2-1; 11 bases map to TRBD2. There are 17 residues in the CDR3. V gave up 2 bases and J gave up 10 bases; unmatched junction bases: 13. Germline lookup yields CDR1 MNHNY and CDR2 SVGAGI (reference sequence). CDR3 coding DNA: TGTGCCAGCAGTTACACGAAAGGACTAGCGGGTGTGAGGGAGCAGTTCTTC. Translating it yields CASSYTKGLAGVREQFF.

In its sample, this clonotype was seen many times. V is TRBV2 and J is TRBJ2-1, with D possibly TRBD1 on 6 matching bases. Germline V gene data show CDR1 as SNHLY and CDR2 as FYNNEI. The CDR3 contains 12 residues. Trimming took off 5 bases at V and 9 bases at J, with 11 bases between the two ends. CDR3 DNA sequence: TGTGCCAGCAGTAACAGGGTCGGTGAGCAGTTCTTC. Its translation is CASSNRVGEQFF.

A note on this clonotype: A much larger clonotype is one base distant, so this may be a read error. The gene calls are TRBV19 and TRBJ2-1; 7 positions match TRBD2. Germline loops: CDR1 LNHDA, CDR2 SQIVND (reference sequence). This CDR3 has 13 residues. The CDR3 reads CASSIRDYNEKFF. CDR3 nucleotide sequence: TGTGCCAGTAGTATCCGGGACTACAATGAGAAGTTCTTC.

This clonotype has only one observation. This chain connects TRBV5-6 to TRBJ2-7; tentative D call: TRBD2 (5 bases). The germline V gene encodes CDR1 SGHDT and CDR2 YYEEEE. The CDR3 runs 15 residues. V lost 6 bases and J 1 base, leaving 17 bases between the germline ends. CDR3 sequence reads: CASTPAGRRSYEQYF. In DNA, the CDR3 is TGTGCCAGCACCCCGGCGGGCAGGCGTTCCTACGAGCAGTACTTC. Supplemented by reference TRBV5-6 and TRBJ2-7, the full variable domain reads DAGVTQSPTHLIKTRGQQVTLRCSPKSGHDTVSWYQQALGQGPQFIFQYYEEEERQRGNFPDRFSGHQFPNYSSELNVNALLLGDSALYLCASTPAGRRSYEQYFGPGTRLTVT.

This clonotype was observed at least ten times. This chain connects TRBV27 to TRBJ2-7; D is undetermined. Germline V gene lookup returns CDR1 MNHEY and CDR2 SMNVEV (reference sequence). V was trimmed by 2 bases and J by 0 bases, leaving 5 bases between them. This CDR3 has 13 amino acids. CDR3 DNA sequence: TGTGCCAGCAGTTTAGGGATCTCCTACGAGCAGTACTTC. Translated, it gives CASSLGISYEQYF.

This clonotype has ten or more counts. This chain connects TRBV20-1 to TRBJ2-7, with TRBD2 matching 12 bases. This CDR3 has 14 residues. J was trimmed by 5 bases and V by 6 bases; bases with no gene match: 8. CDR1 and CDR2 from the germline V gene are DFQATT and SNEGSKA (reference sequence). The CDR3 DNA sequence: TGCAGTGCGCCTAGACTAGCGGGAGCCAACGAGCAGTACTTC. Translating gives CSAPRLAGANEQYF.

Ten or more counts support this clonotype. A much larger clonotype is one base distant, so this may be a read error. This rearrangement joins TRBV6-1 to TRBJ2-2, with 9 positions matching TRBD1. The CDR3 sequence is 15 residues long. Germline V gene sequence: CDR1 MNHNS, CDR2 SASEGT. Unmatched junction bases numbered 7, after V lost 7 bases and J lost 4 bases. CDR3 in amino acids: CASNTRDRATGELFF. The CDR3 DNA sequence: TGTGCCAGCAATACCCGGGACAGGGCCACCGGGGAGCTGTTTTTT.

This clonotype has a handful of counts. The genes are TRBV4-1 and TRBJ1-3; D not resolved. Germline V gene data show CDR1 as MGHRA and CDR2 as YSYEKL. The length of the CDR3 is 17 residues. The germline V and J ends were trimmed by 3 bases and 0 bases, with 15 bases remaining between them. The CDR3 nucleotides read TGCGCCAGCAGCCACCGTGGGGAAAGCATCTCTGGAAACACCATATATTTT. It is translated as CASSHRGESISGNTIYF.

This clonotype showed up many times. The chain couples TRBV6-5 to TRBJ1-2; D gene unclear. This CDR3 comprises 18 residues. V lost 4 bases and J 9 bases, leaving 30 bases between the germline ends. Germline CDR1 and CDR2: MNHEY and SVGAGI. DNA of the CDR3: TGTGCCAGCAGTTTATCTTCCTCGCCTCCTTGGGAGTCGAGTAGCTACACCTTC. Its protein is CASSLSSSPPWESSSYTF.

Many counts were recorded for this clonotype. The V gene is TRBV20-1, the J gene TRBJ2-7; the match to TRBD2 covers 13 bases. CDR1 and CDR2 from the germline V gene are DFQATT and SNEGSKA (reference sequence). V was pared by 5 bases and J by 4 bases, with 17 bases of the junction left unmatched. The CDR3 totals 18 residues. The CDR3 nucleotides are TGCAGTGCTTACCGGACTAGCGGGAGATCCGATTCTCGGTACGAGCAGTACTTC. This gives the protein CSAYRTSGRSDSRYEQYF.

As for this clonotype: A much more abundant neighbour one base away suggests this may be a read error. The rearrangement joins TRBV29-1 to TRBJ2-5, with a possible D match to TRBD1 (5 bases). CDR3 size: 14 residues. The germline CDR1 and CDR2 sequences are SQVTM and ANQGSEA. V lost 5 bases to trimming and J lost 0 bases, with 13 bases between them. The CDR3 spells CSVRPGLDQETQYF. DNA of the CDR3: TGCAGCGTTCGGCCAGGGTTGGACCAAGAGACCCAGTACTTC. The variable domain in full, completed from reference TRBV29-1 and TRBJ2-5, reads SAVISQKPSRDICQRGTSLTIQCQVDSQVTMMFWYRQQPGQSLTLIATANQGSEATYESGFVIDKFPISRPNLTFSTLTVSNMSPEDSSIYLCSVRPGLDQETQYFGPGTRLLVL.

This clonotype was recorded a few times. The chain has TRBV2 and TRBJ1-2, with D uncertain. Trimming shortened V by 7 bases and J by 8 bases, and 11 bases separated the two germline ends. CDR3 length: 11 residues. In germline, CDR1 is SNHLY, CDR2 FYNNEI. As DNA, the CDR3 is TGTGCCAGCACTGCCAGCCGGGGCTACACCTTC. Translating gives CASTASRGYTF.

This clonotype occurred many times. V gene TRBV9 combines with J gene TRBJ2-1; 9 bases align to TRBD2. This CDR3 contains 15 residues. CDR1 SGDLS and CDR2 YYNGEE come from the germline V gene. V shed 0 bases and J 8 bases; nucleotides not matched to a gene: 6. The CDR3 DNA reads TGTGCCAGCAGCGTAGTGGCTAGCGGGATACATGAGCAGTTCTTC. Translated, it gives CASSVVASGIHEQFF.

This clonotype has just one count. The gene calls are TRBV5-4 and TRBJ2-3; 7 bases align to TRBD2. V gave up 3 bases and J gave up 4 bases; unmatched junction bases: 11. In germline, CDR1 is SGHNT, CDR2 YYREEE (reference sequence). CDR3 length equals 16 residues. CDR3 residues: CASSWVGGDGADTQYF. For the CDR3, the DNA is TGTGCCAGCAGCTGGGTTGGGGGGGACGGGGCAGATACGCAGTATTTT.

This clonotype was recorded at least ten times. The genes are TRBV12-3 or TRBV12-4 and TRBJ1-5; D not resolved. Trimming stripped 7 bases from V and 3 bases from J, with 13 bases between. CDR3 length: 14 amino acids. This chain's CDR3 is CASTPSGVNQPQHF. CDR3 DNA sequence: TGTGCCAGCACCCCCTCCGGGGTCAATCAGCCCCAGCATTTT.

At least ten counts were recorded for this clonotype. The V and J genes are TRBV2 and TRBJ2-7; D gene ambiguous. Trimming stripped 10 bases from V and 0 bases from J, with 10 bases between. CDR3 size: 12 residues. Germline-derived CDR1 and CDR2 are SNHLY and FYNNEI. CDR3 bases: TGTGCCACGTCATTTAGCTCCTACGAGCAGTACTTC. It specifies CATSFSSYEQYF.

Ten or more counts support this clonotype. The chain links TRBV20-1 to TRBJ1-5, with D unresolved. The CDR3 spans 13 residues. Looked up from germline, CDR1 is DFQATT and CDR2 is SNEGSKA (reference sequence). Trimming pared 4 bases from V and 5 bases from J, leaving 12 bases between. CDR3 protein: CSATRPDDQPQHF. The CDR3 DNA reads as TGCAGTGCTACTCGGCCGGACGATCAGCCCCAGCATTTT.

In this sample, this clonotype turned up a few times. The J gene is TRBJ1-1, the V gene TRBV9; D call uncertain. The CDR3 totals 14 residues. The germline V and J ends were trimmed by 4 bases and 4 bases, with 14 bases remaining between them. CDR1 is SGDLS, CDR2 YYNGEE, per germline. The CDR3 coding sequence is TGTGCCAGCAGCCCCCAGGTTGGGTTCACTGAAGCTTTCTTT. This translates into CASSPQVGFTEAFF.

This clonotype was detected many times. The chain links TRBV28 to TRBJ1-5, with TRBD1 matching 7 bases. Germline values: CDR1 MDHEN, CDR2 SYDVKM. There are 15 residues in the CDR3. The trim removed 7 bases at V and 0 bases at J, leaving 6 bases unmatched. DNA of the CDR3: TGTGCCAGCATCCCAGGGGGGGTTAGCAATCAGCCCCAGCATTTT. Residues: CASIPGGVSNQPQHF.